The text below deals with one TCR beta chain. Its specificity is unknown. The V segment lost 3 bases and the J segment 0 bases; nucleotides outside the gene matches: 5. The CDR3 is 17 residues long. In germline, CDR1 is SGHTA, CDR2 FQGNSA. This record comes from a study of siplizumab effects on memory and regulatory T cells. Notes on the study in general: Memory cells seemed less diverse than naive T cells, which also seemed major contributors to the alloresponse.

Only in-frame clones appear in the TCRdb table, and some are missing; sequencing was by immunoSEQ multiplex PCR. The sample has roughly 60,000 clones, roughly 93% seen once. Sequenced input: CD8+ T cells sorted from blood. The chain recombines TRBV7-2 with TRBJ2-1, with 10 bases that match TRBD2. The receptor's source is a human donor in good health. CDR3 sequence reads: CASSFIAGGSSYNEQFF. CDR3 bases: TGTGCCAGCAGCTTTATAGCGGGAGGTTCCTCCTACAATGAGCAGTTCTTC.